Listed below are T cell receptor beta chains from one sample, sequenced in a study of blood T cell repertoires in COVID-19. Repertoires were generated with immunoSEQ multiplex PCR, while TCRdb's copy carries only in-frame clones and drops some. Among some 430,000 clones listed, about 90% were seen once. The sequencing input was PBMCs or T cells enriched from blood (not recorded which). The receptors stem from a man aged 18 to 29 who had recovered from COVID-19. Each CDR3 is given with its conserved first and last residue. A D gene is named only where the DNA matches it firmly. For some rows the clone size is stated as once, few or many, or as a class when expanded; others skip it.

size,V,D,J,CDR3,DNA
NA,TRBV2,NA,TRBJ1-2,CASSAETFYGYTF,TGTGCCAGCAGCGCCGAAACTTTCTATGGCTACACCTTC
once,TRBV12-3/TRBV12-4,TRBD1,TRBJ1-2,CASSQQGARGYTF,TGTGCCAGCAGTCAACAGGGGGCGCGCGGCTACACCTTC
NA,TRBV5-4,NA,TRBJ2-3,CASSLESTDTQYF,TGTGCCAGCAGCTTAGAGAGCACAGATACGCAGTATTTT
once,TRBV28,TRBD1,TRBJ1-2,CASSLWGDRGDGYTF,TGTGCCAGCAGTTTATGGGGTGACAGGGGAGATGGCTACACCTTC
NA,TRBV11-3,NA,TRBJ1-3,CASSIDSRSGNTIYF,TGTGCCAGCAGCATAGACAGTCGATCTGGAAACACCATATATTTT
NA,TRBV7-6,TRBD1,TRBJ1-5,CASSLGGGQGQPQHF,TGTGCCAGCAGCTTAGGGGGGGGACAGGGCCAGCCCCAGCATTTT
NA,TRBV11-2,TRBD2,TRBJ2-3,CASSLVLAGGWADTQYF,TGTGCCAGCAGCTTAGTCTTGGCGGGAGGTTGGGCAGATACGCAGTATTTT
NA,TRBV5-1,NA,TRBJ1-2,CASSFEGNYGYTF,TGCGCCAGCAGCTTTGAGGGAAACTATGGCTACACCTTC
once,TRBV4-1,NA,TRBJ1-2,CASSLDMSGYGYTF,TGCGCCAGCAGCCTCGATATGAGTGGCTATGGCTACACCTTC
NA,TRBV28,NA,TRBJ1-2,CAVSGTSGYTF,TGTGCCGTATCAGGAACATCCGGCTACACCTTC
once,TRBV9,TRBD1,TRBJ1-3,CASSVAPGQDLSGNTIYF,TGTGCCAGCAGCGTAGCCCCAGGACAGGACCTCTCTGGAAACACCATATATTTT
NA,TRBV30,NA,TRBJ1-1,CAWSGGHTEAFF,TGTGCCTGGAGTGGCGGGCACACTGAAGCTTTCTTT
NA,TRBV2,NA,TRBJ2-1,CASSEFLAVGNEQFF,TGTGCCAGCAGTGAATTTTTAGCAGTTGGGAATGAGCAGTTCTTC
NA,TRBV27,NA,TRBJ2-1,CASSYAAGGGSFYNEQFF,TGTGCCAGCAGTTACGCTGCAGGGGGCGGGAGCTTCTACAATGAGCAGTTCTTC
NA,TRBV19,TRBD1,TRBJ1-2,CASSFRQGSYGYTF,TGTGCCAGTAGTTTCCGACAGGGGTCCTATGGCTACACCTTC
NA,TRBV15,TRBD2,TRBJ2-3,CATSRDPGTSHTDTQYF,TGTGCCACCAGCAGAGATCCCGGGACTAGTCACACAGATACGCAGTATTTT
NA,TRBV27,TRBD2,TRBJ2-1,CASSPTLAGGPNEQFF,TGTGCCAGCAGTCCCACATTAGCGGGAGGACCCAATGAGCAGTTCTTC
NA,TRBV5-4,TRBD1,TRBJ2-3,CASSRDRVSDTQYF,TGTGCCAGCAGCAGGGACAGGGTGTCAGATACGCAGTATTTT
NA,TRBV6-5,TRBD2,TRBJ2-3,CASKGGRSDTQYF,TGTGCCAGCAAAGGCGGGAGGTCAGATACGCAGTATTTT
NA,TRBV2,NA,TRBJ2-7,CASSEPYEQYF,TGTGCCAGCTCCGAGCCCTACGAGCAGTACTTC